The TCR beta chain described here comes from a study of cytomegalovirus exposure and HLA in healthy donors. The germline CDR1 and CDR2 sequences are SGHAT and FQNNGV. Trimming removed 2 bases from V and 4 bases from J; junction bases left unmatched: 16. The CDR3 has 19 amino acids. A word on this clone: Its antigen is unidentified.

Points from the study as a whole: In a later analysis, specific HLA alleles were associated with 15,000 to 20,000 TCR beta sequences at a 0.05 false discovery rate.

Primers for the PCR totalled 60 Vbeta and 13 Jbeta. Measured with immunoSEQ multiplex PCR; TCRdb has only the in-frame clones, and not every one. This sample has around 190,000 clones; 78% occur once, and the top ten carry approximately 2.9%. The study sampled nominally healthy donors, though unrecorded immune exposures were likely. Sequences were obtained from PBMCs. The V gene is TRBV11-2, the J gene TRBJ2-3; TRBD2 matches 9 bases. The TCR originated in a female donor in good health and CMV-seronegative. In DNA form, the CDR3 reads TGTGCCAGCAGCTTAACGGTTTGGCCCGGACTAGCGAACCCAGATACGCAGTATTTT. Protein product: CASSLTVWPGLANPDTQYF.